The entry below gives a single T cell receptor (beta chain) sequence along with its context. This sample stems from a study of CXCR3-negative and CXCR3-positive naive CD8 T cells. This CDR3 is 13 amino acids long. The authors prepared UMI-labeled TRB cDNA libraries by 5' RACE. TCRdb processed the 5' RACE reads again and assigns one entry to each CDR3 protein, with no DNA. Here the sample table reports approximately 45,000 distinct CDR3 sequences. The chain employs TRBV12-3 or TRBV12-4 and TRBJ1-2. Material: memory CD8+ T cells from blood. This receptor was identified in a human donor in good health. Some clones in this sample may be carry-over from other donors' samples. The CDR3 loop is CASRQTNPYGYTF.